Following are 11 T cell receptor beta chains from one sample sequenced in a study of early stage breast cancer tumors. Sequencing was performed with immunoSEQ multiplex PCR; in TCRdb, only in-frame clones are kept and a portion is missing. Of some 30,000 clones listed, 84% are singletons. Sequencing was performed on blood. The receptors were gathered from a person between 50 and 60 years old with breast cancer.

This sequence joins TRBV7-9 and TRBJ1-5, with D hard to call. Per germline, CDR1 SEHNR and CDR2 FQNEAQ (reference sequence). The ends were cut back, 3 bases at V and 1 base at J, with 13 bases in the middle. The CDR3 is 16 residues long. The CDR3 loop reads CASSFYGFGSNQPQHF. In DNA, the CDR3 is TGTGCCAGCAGCTTTTACGGGTTTGGGAGCAATCAGCCCCAGCATTTT.

The rearrangement uses TRBV14 and TRBJ1-6; TRBD1 agrees at 7 bases. J was trimmed by 1 base and V by 3 bases; bases with no gene match: 9. The germline gives CDR1 SGHDN, CDR2 FVKESK. This CDR3 spans 18 amino acids. CDR3 protein: CASSQKQGGNSYNSPLHF. The CDR3 DNA follows: TGTGCCAGCAGCCAGAAGCAGGGGGGTAATTCCTATAATTCACCCCTCCACTTT. The full variable domain, with the rest looked up from reference TRBV14 and TRBJ1-6, is EAGVTQFPSHSVIEKGQTVTLRCDPISGHDNLYWYRRVMGKEIKFLLHFVKESKQDESGMPNNRFLAERTGGTYSTLKVQPAELEDSGVYFCASSQKQGGNSYNSPLHFGNGTRLTVT.

The chain combines TRBV28 with TRBJ1-2; 9 positions agree with TRBD1. The CDR3 is 13 amino acids. The germline CDR1 and CDR2 sequences are MDHEN and SYDVKM. The ends lost 10 bases at V and 4 bases at J; junction bases unmatched: 7. The chain's CDR3 is CATPGTGTYGYTF. The CDR3 DNA is TGTGCCACCCCGGGGACAGGGACCTATGGCTACACCTTC.

The chain recombines TRBV15 with TRBJ2-7; D remains ambiguous. The CDR3 loop spans 14 amino acids. V was trimmed by 2 bases and J by 3 bases, leaving 11 bases between them. Germline V gene data show CDR1 as LNHNV and CDR2 as YYDKDF (reference sequence). This chain's CDR3 is CATSRFPDNYEQYF. The CDR3 nucleotides are TGTGCCACCAGCAGATTTCCGGATAACTACGAGCAGTACTTC. Complete variable domain (other parts from reference TRBV15 and TRBJ2-7): DAMVIQNPRYQVTQFGKPVTLSCSQTLNHNVMYWYQQKSSQAPKLLFHYYDKDFNNEADTPDNFQSRRPNTSFCFLDIRSPGLGDTAMYLCATSRFPDNYEQYFGPGTRLTVT.

This clone was counted a single time. The chain couples TRBV11-2 to TRBJ2-1, with 7 bases identical to TRBD2. Trimming at V came to 3 bases and at J to 10 bases, leaving 15 bases not matched to a gene. Germline CDR1 and CDR2: SGHAT and FQNNGV. The CDR3 extends over 16 amino acids. The CDR3 region has the DNA TGTGCCAGCAGCTTCCAGCTCCCTAGCGGCCAAGGGGAGCAGTTCTTC. It is translated as CASSFQLPSGQGEQFF.

The chain joins TRBV18 to TRBJ1-5; D may be TRBD1 (6 bases). The V end was cut by 10 bases, the J end by 2 bases, with 18 bases between. The CDR3 runs 15 residues. Germline-derived CDR1 and CDR2 are KGHSH and LQKENI. In DNA form, the CDR3 reads TGTGCCACAGGGCGGGGGGCGACCGGCAATCAGCCCCAGCATTTT. Translation: CATGRGATGNQPQHF.

The chain is built from TRBV19 and TRBJ2-3, with TRBD2 matching 10 bases. V was clipped by 3 bases and J by 2 bases; unmatched bases: 11. The CDR3 has 18 residues. Germline values: CDR1 LNHDA, CDR2 SQIVND (reference sequence). The CDR3 nucleotides are TGTGCCAGTAGTATCTCCCTGGCTAGCGGGGGCCTCACAGATACGCAGTATTTT. Protein: CASSISLASGGLTDTQYF. The whole variable domain, remainder taken from reference TRBV19 and TRBJ2-3, is DGGITQSPKYLFRKEGQNVTLSCEQNLNHDAMYWYRQDPGQGLRLIYYSQIVNDFQKGDIAEGYSVSREKKESFPLTVTSAQKNPTAFYLCASSISLASGGLTDTQYFGPGTRLTVL.

This chain uses TRBV5-1 with TRBJ2-3; 9 positions agree with TRBD1. Trimming took 3 bases from V and 0 from J; bases not matched to a gene: 5. The CDR3 consists of 16 residues. Germline CDR1 is SGHRS and CDR2 is YFSETQ. The CDR3 loop reads CASSYRTGASTDTQYF. CDR3 sequence (DNA): TGCGCCAGCAGCTACCGGACAGGGGCGAGCACAGATACGCAGTATTTT.

V and J are TRBV7-6 and TRBJ2-1, with 9 bases aligning to TRBD2. The trim removed 7 bases at V and 6 bases at J, leaving 4 bases unmatched. The CDR3 runs to 13 residues. The germline V gene has CDR1 SGHVS and CDR2 FNYEAQ. CDR3: CASKGTSSNEQFF. CDR3 nucleotides: TGTGCCAGCAAAGGGACTAGCAGCAATGAGCAGTTCTTC.

The rearrangement links TRBV5-1 to TRBJ1-4, with TRBD1 as a possible D gene (5 bases). Between the trimmed V and J ends, which lost 3 bases and 3 bases, there was a span of 18 bases. Germline V gives CDR1 SGHRS, CDR2 YFSETQ. The CDR3 has 17 residues. CDR3 bases: TGCGCCAGCAGCTATTCAGGGTCCCAAATGGCTAATGAAAAACTGTTTTTT. Translation gives CASSYSGSQMANEKLFF.

The chain recombines TRBV29-1 with TRBJ2-3; D remains unclear. The V end lost 3 bases, the J end lost 0 bases, and 10 bases lay between the germline ends. CDR1 and CDR2 (germline): SQVTM, ANQGSEA. There are 14 residues in the CDR3. For the CDR3, the DNA is TGCAGCGTTGAGGAGAGATCTAGCACAGATACGCAGTATTTT. This codes for CSVEERSSTDTQYF.